Sequencing of this TCR beta chain was carried out in a study of blood T cells in healthy people across ages. With respect to this clonotype: Its antigen remains unknown.

The use of a sample-barcoded 5' primer and a J-beta primer mix characterized a second PCR of about 7 to 12 cycles. One entry per CDR3 protein results from TCRdb running MiXCR on the 5' RACE reads. Among about 730,000 distinct CDR3 sequences listed, approximately 43% were seen once. Notes on the study in general: Naive CD4+ cell counts and diversity both ran higher in long-lived than in aged donors.

This sequence originates from a woman aged 60-70 years in good health. Input material: blood.

Here the CDR3 reads CASRRRDEQYF. The CDR3 DNA reads as TGTGCCAGCAGACGCAGGGACGAGCAGTACTTC. This chain uses TRBV6-2 or TRBV6-3 with TRBJ2-7; D is possibly TRBD1 (5 bases). In germline, CDR1 is MNHEY, CDR2 SVGEGT. Trimming stripped 6 bases from V and 5 bases from J, with 8 bases between. This CDR3 has 11 residues.